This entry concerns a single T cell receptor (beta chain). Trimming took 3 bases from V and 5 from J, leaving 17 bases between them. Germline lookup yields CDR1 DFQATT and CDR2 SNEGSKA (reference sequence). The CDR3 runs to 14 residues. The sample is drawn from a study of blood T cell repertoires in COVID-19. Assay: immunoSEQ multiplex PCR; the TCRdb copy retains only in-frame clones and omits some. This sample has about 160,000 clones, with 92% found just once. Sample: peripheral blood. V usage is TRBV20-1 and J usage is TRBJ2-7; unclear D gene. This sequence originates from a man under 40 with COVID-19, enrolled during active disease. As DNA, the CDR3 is TGCAGTGCTAGTCTGGGCGCCACCATGGACGAGCAGTACTTC. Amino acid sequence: CSASLGATMDEQYF.